Listed below are T cell receptor beta chains from one sample, sequenced in a study of T cells in Graves' hyperthyroidism and ophthalmopathy. TCRdb used MiXCR to reprocess the multiplex PCR reads, holding one entry per CDR3 protein. The sample consists of almost 500,000 distinct CDR3 sequences, about 22% of them appearing once. What was sequenced was blood. All receptors come from a woman aged 70 to 79 with Graves' ophthalmopathy. Both conserved end residues are part of each CDR3. D genes are given only for firm matches. Clone size is stated in some rows and not others, as once, few, many or a class when expanded.

abundance: -
v_gene: TRBV6-5
d_gene: -
j_gene: TRBJ1-1
CDR3aa: CASSYRRQTEAFF
CDR3nt: TGTGCCAGCAGTTACCGGAGACAAACTGAAGCTTTCTTT

abundance: -
v_gene: TRBV5-1
d_gene: -
j_gene: TRBJ2-2
CDR3aa: CASSPFLGGTGELFF
CDR3nt: TGCGCCAGCAGTCCCTTTCTGGGGGGCACCGGGGAGCTGTTTTTT

abundance: -
v_gene: TRBV6-1
d_gene: -
j_gene: TRBJ2-5
CDR3aa: CASRATTLGETQYF
CDR3nt: TGTGCCAGCAGAGCTACAACTTTGGGGGAGACCCAGTACTTC

abundance: -
v_gene: TRBV9
d_gene: -
j_gene: TRBJ2-1
CDR3aa: CASSVSPNSYNEQFF
CDR3nt: TGTGCCAGCAGCGTATCTCCGAACTCCTACAATGAGCAGTTCTTC

abundance: -
v_gene: TRBV11-2
d_gene: -
j_gene: TRBJ1-5
CDR3aa: CASSLVQRGNQPQHF
CDR3nt: TGTGCCAGCAGCTTAGTCCAGAGGGGCAATCAGCCCCAGCATTTT

abundance: -
v_gene: TRBV12-3/TRBV12-4
d_gene: -
j_gene: TRBJ2-4
CDR3aa: CASSYGGAKNIQYF
CDR3nt: TGTGCCAGCAGTTATGGGGGAGCCAAAAACATTCAGTACTTC

abundance: -
v_gene: TRBV4-1
d_gene: -
j_gene: TRBJ2-3
CDR3aa: CASSQEGRATDTQYF
CDR3nt: TGCGCCAGCAGCCAAGAGGGAAGGGCCACAGATACGCAGTATTTT

abundance: many
v_gene: TRBV6-1
d_gene: -
j_gene: TRBJ2-2
CDR3aa: CASSERIGGIPNTGELFF
CDR3nt: TGTGCCAGCAGTGAAAGAATAGGGGGAATCCCTAACACCGGGGAGCTGTTTTTT

abundance: few
v_gene: TRBV20-1
d_gene: -
j_gene: TRBJ1-5
CDR3aa: CSASVQPYSNQPQHF
CDR3nt: TGCAGTGCTAGTGTTCAGCCTTATAGCAATCAGCCCCAGCATTTT

abundance: once
v_gene: TRBV12-3/TRBV12-4
d_gene: -
j_gene: TRBJ2-1
CDR3aa: CASSETGAKNGQFF
CDR3nt: TGTGCCAGCAGCGAGACAGGAGCCAAAAATGGGCAGTTCTTC

abundance: -
v_gene: TRBV19
d_gene: -
j_gene: TRBJ2-1
CDR3aa: CASSINNEQFF
CDR3nt: TGTGCCAGTAGTATCAACAATGAGCAGTTCTTC

abundance: -
v_gene: TRBV28
d_gene: -
j_gene: TRBJ1-2
CDR3aa: CASTAPWIEYGYTF
CDR3nt: TGTGCCAGCACCGCCCCGTGGATTGAGTATGGCTACACCTTC

abundance: few
v_gene: TRBV30
d_gene: -
j_gene: TRBJ2-6
CDR3aa: CASPASGANVLTF
CDR3nt: TGTGCATCCCCAGCCTCTGGGGCCAACGTCCTGACTTTC

abundance: few
v_gene: TRBV11-3
d_gene: -
j_gene: TRBJ1-5
CDR3aa: CASPTVSNQPQHF
CDR3nt: TGTGCCTCCCCGACAGTTAGCAATCAGCCCCAGCATTTT

abundance: -
v_gene: TRBV5-4
d_gene: TRBD2
j_gene: TRBJ2-3
CDR3aa: CASSSRTSGDTQYF
CDR3nt: TGTGCCAGCAGCTCACGGACTAGCGGAGATACGCAGTATTTT

abundance: -
v_gene: TRBV5-4
d_gene: -
j_gene: TRBJ2-7
CDR3aa: CASGQGGREQYF
CDR3nt: TGTGCCAGCGGGCAGGGGGGAAGGGAGCAGTACTTC

abundance: -
v_gene: TRBV19
d_gene: -
j_gene: TRBJ1-2
CDR3aa: CASSIPGPTRNYGYTF
CDR3nt: TGTGCCAGTAGTATTCCAGGGCCCACACGTAACTATGGCTACACCTTC

abundance: few
v_gene: TRBV12-3/TRBV12-4
d_gene: TRBD1
j_gene: TRBJ1-2
CDR3aa: CASFRTGEGYGYTF
CDR3nt: TGTGCCAGCTTTCGCACAGGGGAAGGTTATGGCTACACCTTC

abundance: -
v_gene: TRBV6-2/TRBV6-3
d_gene: TRBD2
j_gene: TRBJ2-1
CDR3aa: CASSYAGLAGETFYNEQFF
CDR3nt: TGTGCCAGCAGTTACGCAGGACTAGCGGGAGAAACATTCTACAATGAGCAGTTCTTC

abundance: many
v_gene: TRBV6-2/TRBV6-3
d_gene: -
j_gene: TRBJ2-7
CDR3aa: CASSDAAYYEQYF
CDR3nt: TGTGCCAGCAGCGACGCCGCCTACTACGAGCAGTACTTC

abundance: many
v_gene: TRBV5-1
d_gene: -
j_gene: TRBJ1-4
CDR3aa: CASSLQGSEKLFF
CDR3nt: TGCGCCAGCAGCTTACAGGGAAGCGAAAAACTGTTTTTT

abundance: few
v_gene: TRBV6-4
d_gene: TRBD1
j_gene: TRBJ2-3
CDR3aa: CASSASGQGTDTQYF
CDR3nt: TGTGCCAGCAGTGCCTCGGGACAGGGCACAGATACGCAGTATTTT

abundance: -
v_gene: TRBV19
d_gene: -
j_gene: TRBJ1-1
CDR3aa: CASSILPGQRIFPEAFF
CDR3nt: TGTGCCAGTAGTATTCTCCCAGGACAGCGTATTTTCCCTGAAGCTTTCTTT

abundance: many
v_gene: TRBV6-1
d_gene: TRBD2
j_gene: TRBJ2-2
CDR3aa: CASRLAGVTGELFF
CDR3nt: TGTGCCAGCAGATTAGCGGGAGTAACCGGGGAGCTGTTTTTT

abundance: few
v_gene: TRBV6-1
d_gene: -
j_gene: TRBJ2-2
CDR3aa: CASSRAPGVTGELFF
CDR3nt: TGTGCCAGCAGTCGAGCCCCCGGGGTCACCGGGGAGCTGTTTTTT

abundance: -
v_gene: TRBV6-2/TRBV6-3
d_gene: -
j_gene: TRBJ1-3
CDR3aa: CASSRRDLGLGNTIYF
CDR3nt: TGTGCCAGCAGTCGGCGGGACCTTGGGCTTGGAAACACCATATATTTT

abundance: few
v_gene: TRBV12-3/TRBV12-4
d_gene: -
j_gene: TRBJ2-7
CDR3aa: CASSALRLNEQYF
CDR3nt: TGTGCCAGCAGCGCTCTCCGACTTAACGAGCAGTACTTC

abundance: few
v_gene: TRBV12-3/TRBV12-4
d_gene: -
j_gene: TRBJ2-2
CDR3aa: CASSLRSSDVTGELFF
CDR3nt: TGTGCCAGCAGTTTAAGGTCCTCCGACGTAACCGGGGAGCTGTTTTTT

abundance: -
v_gene: TRBV7-9
d_gene: TRBD2
j_gene: TRBJ2-1
CDR3aa: CASSLVRLAVNNEQFF
CDR3nt: TGTGCCAGCAGCTTAGTTCGACTAGCGGTTAACAATGAGCAGTTCTTC

abundance: -
v_gene: TRBV28
d_gene: -
j_gene: TRBJ1-2
CDR3aa: CASTEGQNYGYTF
CDR3nt: TGTGCCAGCACCGAGGGACAAAACTATGGCTACACCTTC

abundance: -
v_gene: TRBV19
d_gene: TRBD1
j_gene: TRBJ1-5
CDR3aa: CASIRTGGPMQPQHF
CDR3nt: TGTGCCAGTATCCGGACAGGGGGGCCCATGCAGCCCCAGCATTTT

abundance: few
v_gene: TRBV6-5
d_gene: TRBD2
j_gene: TRBJ2-3
CDR3aa: CASSYNAGVGTDTQYF
CDR3nt: TGTGCCAGCAGTTACAACGCGGGAGTGGGCACAGATACGCAGTATTTT

abundance: few
v_gene: TRBV28
d_gene: TRBD2
j_gene: TRBJ2-4
CDR3aa: CASSTGLAGGNIQYF
CDR3nt: TGTGCCAGCAGTACGGGACTAGCGGGAGGAAACATTCAGTACTTC

abundance: -
v_gene: TRBV29-1
d_gene: -
j_gene: TRBJ1-1
CDR3aa: CSAEGTNTETFF
CDR3nt: TGCAGCGCCGAAGGGACCAACACTGAAACTTTCTTT

abundance: many
v_gene: TRBV7-2
d_gene: -
j_gene: TRBJ2-1
CDR3aa: CASSLIPSNEQFF
CDR3nt: TGTGCCAGCAGCTTAATCCCTAGCAATGAGCAGTTCTTC

abundance: many
v_gene: TRBV7-2
d_gene: TRBD2
j_gene: TRBJ2-3
CDR3aa: CASSLVPRGRALTDTQYF
CDR3nt: TGTGCCAGCAGCTTAGTCCCCCGCGGGAGGGCCCTCACAGATACGCAGTATTTT

abundance: few
v_gene: TRBV28
d_gene: TRBD1
j_gene: TRBJ2-3
CDR3aa: CASRGQGGFTDTQYF
CDR3nt: TGTGCCAGCAGGGGACAGGGGGGATTCACAGATACGCAGTATTTT

abundance: many
v_gene: TRBV6-2/TRBV6-3
d_gene: -
j_gene: TRBJ2-1
CDR3aa: CASSYSVVTEQFF
CDR3nt: TGTGCCAGCAGTTACTCGGTAGTTACTGAGCAGTTCTTC

abundance: few
v_gene: TRBV30
d_gene: TRBD2
j_gene: TRBJ2-7
CDR3aa: CAWGKGLAGYEQYF
CDR3nt: TGTGCCTGGGGCAAAGGACTAGCGGGCTACGAGCAGTACTTC

abundance: many
v_gene: TRBV12-3/TRBV12-4
d_gene: -
j_gene: TRBJ1-1
CDR3aa: CASSPGNTEAFF
CDR3nt: TGTGCCAGCAGTCCGGGGAACACTGAAGCTTTCTTT

abundance: -
v_gene: TRBV27
d_gene: TRBD2
j_gene: TRBJ2-7
CDR3aa: CASSTSSGRAYEQYF
CDR3nt: TGTGCCAGCAGTACCTCTAGCGGGAGGGCCTACGAGCAGTACTTC

abundance: many
v_gene: TRBV7-2
d_gene: -
j_gene: TRBJ2-2
CDR3aa: CASSPSGMAGELFF
CDR3nt: TGTGCCAGCAGCCCGAGTGGTATGGCCGGGGAGCTGTTTTTT

abundance: few
v_gene: TRBV29-1
d_gene: TRBD1
j_gene: TRBJ1-2
CDR3aa: CSVENRDRVAGYTF
CDR3nt: TGCAGCGTTGAGAATCGGGACAGGGTCGCTGGCTACACCTTC

abundance: -
v_gene: TRBV28
d_gene: -
j_gene: TRBJ2-2
CDR3aa: CASRLSNTGELFF
CDR3nt: TGTGCCAGCAGGCTCTCCAACACCGGGGAGCTGTTTTTT

abundance: many
v_gene: TRBV7-8
d_gene: TRBD2
j_gene: TRBJ2-1
CDR3aa: CASTSLGLAGNNEQFF
CDR3nt: TGTGCCAGCACCTCCTTGGGACTAGCGGGAAACAATGAGCAGTTCTTC

abundance: few
v_gene: TRBV19
d_gene: -
j_gene: TRBJ2-2
CDR3aa: CASSTGDTGELFF
CDR3nt: TGTGCCAGTAGTACAGGGGACACCGGGGAGCTGTTTTTT

abundance: -
v_gene: TRBV2
d_gene: -
j_gene: TRBJ2-5
CDR3aa: CASGYRGRETQYF
CDR3nt: TGTGCCAGCGGGTATCGAGGGAGAGAGACCCAGTACTTC

abundance: -
v_gene: TRBV24-1
d_gene: TRBD2
j_gene: TRBJ2-2
CDR3aa: CATSDLRSGGINTGELFF
CDR3nt: TGTGCCACCAGTGATTTGCGAAGCGGGGGGATTAACACCGGGGAGCTGTTTTTT

abundance: few
v_gene: TRBV5-1
d_gene: -
j_gene: TRBJ1-1
CDR3aa: CASSLNVGTTEAFF
CDR3nt: TGCGCCAGCAGCTTGAACGTGGGAACCACTGAAGCTTTCTTT

abundance: -
v_gene: TRBV18
d_gene: -
j_gene: TRBJ1-3
CDR3aa: CASSPVRDSGNTIYF
CDR3nt: TGTGCCAGCTCACCCGTCAGGGACTCTGGAAACACCATATATTTT

abundance: -
v_gene: TRBV19
d_gene: TRBD1
j_gene: TRBJ2-3
CDR3aa: CASSSTGVTDTQYF
CDR3nt: TGTGCCAGTAGTTCAACAGGGGTCACAGATACGCAGTATTTT

abundance: few
v_gene: TRBV27
d_gene: -
j_gene: TRBJ2-2
CDR3aa: CASSAGHANTGELFF
CDR3nt: TGTGCCAGCAGTGCGGGACACGCGAACACCGGGGAGCTGTTTTTT

abundance: many
v_gene: TRBV2
d_gene: -
j_gene: TRBJ2-1
CDR3aa: CASDLAELQFVGEQFF
CDR3nt: TGTGCCAGCGATTTAGCGGAACTTCAATTCGTAGGTGAGCAGTTCTTC

abundance: -
v_gene: TRBV7-8
d_gene: -
j_gene: TRBJ2-1
CDR3aa: CASSLVLVGGYNEQFF
CDR3nt: TGTGCCAGCAGCTTAGTACTAGTGGGAGGATACAATGAGCAGTTCTTC

abundance: -
v_gene: TRBV15
d_gene: -
j_gene: TRBJ2-7
CDR3aa: CATSTYQGRLEQYF
CDR3nt: TGTGCCACCAGCACTTACCAGGGACGTTTGGAGCAGTACTTC

abundance: few
v_gene: TRBV20-1
d_gene: -
j_gene: TRBJ2-5
CDR3aa: CSAPLVTQYF
CDR3nt: TGCAGTGCCCCCTTGGTGACCCAGTACTTC

abundance: -
v_gene: TRBV2
d_gene: -
j_gene: TRBJ2-1
CDR3aa: CASSDPPKGGNEQFF
CDR3nt: TGTGCCAGCAGTGACCCCCCTAAGGGGGGAAATGAGCAGTTCTTC